One and the same sample provided the 13 T cell receptor beta chains below, sequenced in a study of shared clonotypes between healthy human individuals. Produced via immunoSEQ multiplex PCR; TCRdb's table is partial and in-frame only. Of 2.3 million or so clones listed, about 92% are singletons. Sequenced sample: naive CD4+ T cells from PBMCs. Noted subset: CD45RA+ positively selected. These receptors were collected from a man younger than 35 in good health. Some clones in this sample may be carry-over from other donors' samples.

CDR3: CASSTGRGSSYEQYF. CDR3 DNA sequence: TGTGCCAGTAGTACGGGCAGGGGCAGCTCCTACGAGCAGTACTTC. This chain connects TRBV19 to TRBJ2-7, with D possibly being TRBD1 (6 bases). This CDR3 has 15 residues. The V end was cut by 4 bases, the J end by 0 bases, with 13 bases between. Germline CDR1 reads LNHDA; CDR2 reads SQIVND (reference sequence).

The chain carries TRBV10-1 and TRBJ2-7, with D hard to call. The germline gives CDR1 WNHNN, CDR2 SYGVQD (reference sequence). The CDR3 totals 15 residues. Trimming left V 0 bases short and J 3 bases short, with 12 bases between. The CDR3 spells CASSESILGNYEQYF. The CDR3, as DNA: TGCGCCAGCAGTGAGTCGATTTTAGGGAACTACGAGCAGTACTTC.

The gene calls are TRBV6-5 and TRBJ2-1; no reliable D call. CDR1 MNHEY and CDR2 SVGAGI come from the germline V gene. Trimming cost V 0 bases and J 2 bases, with 5 bases left between them. This CDR3 comprises 14 residues. The CDR3 is CASSYSRPYNEQFF. CDR3 DNA: TGTGCCAGCAGTTACTCGAGACCCTACAATGAGCAGTTCTTC.

The V gene is TRBV6-4, the J gene TRBJ2-7; D is possibly TRBD1 or TRBD2 (5 bases each). Germline CDR1 reads MRHNA; CDR2 reads SNTAGT. The V and J ends lost 5 bases and 1 base respectively, with 9 bases between them. CDR3 size: 13 residues. CDR3 loop: CASSKGPSYEQYF. The CDR3 bases are TGTGCCAGCAGTAAGGGACCTTCCTACGAGCAGTACTTC.

J is TRBJ2-6 and V is TRBV5-1; no definite D call. CDR1 SGHRS and CDR2 YFSETQ come from the germline V gene. V lost 3 bases and J lost 0, with 13 bases in between. CDR3 length: 17 residues. The CDR3 region has the DNA TGCGCCAGCAGCTCTCCCACGCAAAGCTCTGGGGCCAACGTCCTGACTTTC. Its protein is CASSSPTQSSGANVLTF.

The chain links TRBV7-9 to TRBJ2-2; TRBD2 is a possible D gene (6 bases). Germline V gives CDR1 SEHNR, CDR2 FQNEAQ (reference sequence). The ends were cut back, 5 bases at V and 4 bases at J, with 20 bases in the middle. The CDR3 extends over 17 amino acids. CDR3 sequence reads: CASSPGGGSVSTGELFF. The CDR3 DNA is TGTGCCAGCAGCCCCGGTGGAGGGAGCGTATCCACCGGGGAGCTGTTTTTT.

The V call is TRBV28, the J call TRBJ2-7; 8 bases are a match to TRBD2. This CDR3 region has 16 residues. V shed 5 bases and J 2 bases; nucleotides not matched to a gene: 11. Looked up from germline, CDR1 is MDHEN and CDR2 is SYDVKM. The CDR3, as DNA: TGTGCCAGCAGTCCCTGGGGTAGCGGGGTGACCTACGAGCAGTACTTC. It encodes CASSPWGSGVTYEQYF.

The chain employs TRBV14 and TRBJ2-2; D remains unclear. The V end lost 4 bases, the J end lost 1 base, and 10 bases lay between the germline ends. Germline loops: CDR1 SGHDN, CDR2 FVKESK. The CDR3 is 15 residues long. In DNA form, the CDR3 reads TGTGCCAGCAGCCTAAGGAACCAGAACACCGGGGAGCTGTTTTTT. It codes for CASSLRNQNTGELFF.

The chain joins TRBV11-3 to TRBJ2-1; 11 bases are shared with TRBD2. The germline V gene has CDR1 SGHNT and CDR2 YENEEA. This CDR3 is built from 17 residues. The junction had 5 bases not matched to a gene; V was cut back by 4 bases and J by 0 bases. The CDR3 sequence: CASSSGLADSSYNEQFF. The CDR3 DNA reads TGTGCCAGCAGCTCGGGACTAGCGGATAGCTCCTACAATGAGCAGTTCTTC.

This chain links TRBV14 with TRBJ1-3; no firm D call. The CDR3 length is 13 residues. With 7 bases removed from V and 3 bases from J, the gap between germline ends came to 10 bases. Germline CDR1 SGHDN, CDR2 FVKESK. CDR3 bases: TGTGCCAGCACCAGACTTGGTGGAAACACCATATATTTT. Translating it yields CASTRLGGNTIYF.

As to this clone: Other DNA sequences from this sample encode an identical CDR3 as well. The rearrangement links TRBV7-7 to TRBJ2-5; D ambiguous. V lost 5 bases and J 2 bases, leaving 9 bases between the germline ends. CDR1 is SSHAT, CDR2 FNYEAQ, per germline (reference sequence). The length of the CDR3 is 13 residues. CDR3 sequence: CASSPRLQETQYF. In DNA, the CDR3 is TGTGCCAGCAGCCCACGACTGCAAGAGACCCAGTACTTC. Supplemented by reference TRBV7-7 and TRBJ2-5, the full variable domain reads GAGVSQSPRYKVTKRGQDVTLRCDPISSHATLYWYQQALGQGPEFLTYFNYEAQPDKSGLPSDRFSAERPEGSISTLTIQRTEQRDSAMYRCASSPRLQETQYFGPGTRLLVL.

The chain recombines TRBV29-1 with TRBJ2-2, with D perhaps matching TRBD1 (6 bases). CDR3 length equals 16 residues. V lost 6 bases and J 5 bases, leaving 22 bases between the germline ends. Germline-derived CDR1 and CDR2 are SQVTM and ANQGSEA. CDR3 protein: CSVLVPGQGSTGELFF. As DNA, the CDR3 is TGCAGCGTCCTCGTCCCGGGCCAGGGGTCGACCGGGGAGCTGTTTTTT.

This sequence joins TRBV4-3 and TRBJ1-2, with 9 positions matching TRBD1. Germline V CDR1 and CDR2: LGHNA, YSLEER. Trimming removed 4 bases from V and 7 bases from J; junction bases left unmatched: 10. CDR3 length: 15 residues. The CDR3 is CASSRMGQGNPGYTF. The CDR3 region has the DNA TGCGCCAGCAGCCGGATGGGACAGGGAAATCCTGGCTACACCTTC.